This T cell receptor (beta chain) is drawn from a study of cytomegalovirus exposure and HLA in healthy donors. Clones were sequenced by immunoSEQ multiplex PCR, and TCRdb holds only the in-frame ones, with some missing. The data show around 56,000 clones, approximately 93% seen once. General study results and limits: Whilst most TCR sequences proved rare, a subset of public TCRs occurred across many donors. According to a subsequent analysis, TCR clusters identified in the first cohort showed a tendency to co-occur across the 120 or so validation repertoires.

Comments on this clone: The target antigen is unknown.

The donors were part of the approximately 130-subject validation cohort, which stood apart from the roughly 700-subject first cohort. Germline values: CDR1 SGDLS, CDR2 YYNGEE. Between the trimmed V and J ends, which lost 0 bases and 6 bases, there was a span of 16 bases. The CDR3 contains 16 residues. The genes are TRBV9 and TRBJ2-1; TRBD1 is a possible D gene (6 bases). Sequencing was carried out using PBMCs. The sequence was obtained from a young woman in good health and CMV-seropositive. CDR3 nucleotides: TGTGCCAGCAGCGTAGAAAACAGGGCAGGGAGCAATGAGCAGTTCTTC. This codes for CASSVENRAGSNEQFF.